This is a list of T cell receptor beta chains from one sample in a study of blood T cell repertoires in COVID-19. The assay was immunoSEQ multiplex PCR, and TCRdb's table has in-frame clones only and misses some. The data hold about 440,000 clones, with nearly 90% observed a single time. Sequencing was performed on PBMCs or T cells enriched from blood (not recorded which). These receptors originate from a young woman with acute COVID-19. The CDR3 runs from the conserved cysteine through the conserved F or W. The D gene is left open where the match is weak. Part of the rows lack a size; the others show once, few, many or a class for expanded clones.

j_call d_call clone_size v_call cdr3_aa cdr3_nt
TRBJ2-2 TRBD1 NA TRBV19 CASSRGRTGGHTGELFF TGTGCCAGTAGTCGAGGCCGGACAGGGGGCCATACCGGGGAGCTGTTTTTT
TRBJ2-5 TRBD2 NA TRBV10-1 CASSELAGLGETQYF TGCGCCAGCAGTGAACTAGCGGGGCTCGGGGAGACCCAGTACTTC
TRBJ1-1 NA NA TRBV12-5 CASGLPWGGRNTEAFF TGTGCTAGTGGTTTGCCATGGGGCGGGAGGAACACTGAAGCTTTCTTT
TRBJ1-3 NA NA TRBV10-3 CAISGTGLGAGNTIYF TGTGCCATCAGTGGTACAGGGCTCGGCGCTGGAAACACCATATATTTT
TRBJ2-1 TRBD2 NA TRBV7-7 CASSLAGGGNEQFF TGTGCTAGCAGCTTAGCGGGGGGAGGTAATGAGCAGTTCTTC
TRBJ1-1 NA NA TRBV7-6 CASSLTDRQNTEAFF TGTGCCAGCAGCTTAACGGACAGACAAAACACTGAAGCTTTCTTT
TRBJ2-7 TRBD1 NA TRBV19 CARDRGYEQYF TGTGCCAGGGACAGGGGATACGAGCAGTACTTC
TRBJ1-3 TRBD1 NA TRBV2 CASSEGTGNSGNTIYF TGTGCCAGCAGTGAGGGGACAGGCAACTCTGGAAACACCATATATTTT
TRBJ1-5 NA NA TRBV15 CATARSAFDQLSQHF TGTGCCACCGCCAGGTCCGCCTTCGATCAGTTGTCCCAGCATTTT
TRBJ1-1 TRBD1 NA TRBV10-3 CAIRGGTGENTEAFF TGTGCCATCAGAGGTGGGACAGGGGAGAACACTGAAGCTTTCTTT
TRBJ2-7 TRBD2 NA TRBV6-5 CASGRDYEQYF TGTGCCAGCGGGAGGGACTACGAGCAGTACTTC
TRBJ2-1 TRBD2 NA TRBV18 CASSPPSGTNEQFF TGTGCCAGCTCACCTCCTAGCGGCACCAATGAGCAGTTCTTC
TRBJ2-7 TRBD1 NA TRBV2 CASSEDRGPYEQYF TGTGCCAGCAGTGAGGACAGGGGCCCCTACGAGCAGTACTTC
TRBJ2-1 NA NA TRBV7-8 CASSYLHNEQFF TGTGCCAGCAGCTACTTGCACAATGAGCAGTTCTTC
TRBJ2-7 TRBD2 NA TRBV19 CASSDFGTSGAETYEQYF TGTGCCAGTAGCGACTTCGGGACTAGCGGGGCGGAGACCTACGAGCAGTACTTC
TRBJ2-3 TRBD2 NA TRBV6-5 CASSYRGLAVTDTQYF TGTGCCAGCAGTTACAGGGGACTAGCGGTCACAGATACGCAGTATTTT
TRBJ2-2 NA NA TRBV9 CASSVGGNNGELFF TGTGCCAGCAGCGTTGGGGGCAATAACGGGGAGCTGTTTTTT
TRBJ2-1 NA NA TRBV28 CASSFFAMGVLNEQFF TGTGCCAGCAGTTTTTTCGCGATGGGAGTTTTGAATGAGCAGTTCTTC
TRBJ1-1 TRBD1 once TRBV7-9 CASSPGQEGTEAFF TGTGCCAGCAGCCCGGGACAGGAGGGCACTGAAGCTTTCTTT
TRBJ1-1 TRBD1 once TRBV19 CASSAGTASTEAFF TGTGCCAGTAGCGCCGGGACAGCTTCCACTGAAGCTTTCTTT
TRBJ1-3 NA NA TRBV5-6 CASSLATSSGNTIYF TGTGCCAGCAGCTTGGCCACAAGCTCTGGAAACACCATATATTTT
TRBJ2-7 TRBD2 NA TRBV7-9 CASSPGSTSGRVGEQYF TGTGCCAGCAGCCCCGGCTCGACTAGCGGGAGGGTCGGCGAGCAGTACTTC
TRBJ2-2 NA NA TRBV10-1 CASSETRPRGGGELFF TGCGCCAGCAGTGAAACCCGGCCGCGGGGTGGCGGGGAGCTGTTTTTT
TRBJ1-5 TRBD1 NA TRBV30 CAWSGSGGSKPQHF TGTGCCTGGAGTGGTTCAGGGGGCAGCAAGCCCCAGCATTTT
TRBJ1-2 NA NA TRBV28 CASSPSTELPYGYTF TGTGCCAGCAGTCCCTCGACAGAGCTACCTTATGGCTACACCTTC
TRBJ1-2 TRBD1 NA TRBV6-1 CASSAHTGGEGRTHGYTF TGTGCCAGCAGTGCACATACAGGGGGCGAAGGCCGGACACATGGCTACACCTTC
TRBJ1-1 NA NA TRBV19 CASSPPQGTNTEAFF TGTGCCAGTAGTCCTCCACAGGGAACGAACACTGAAGCTTTCTTT
TRBJ2-2 NA NA TRBV19 CASSIRFTGELFF TGTGCCAGTAGTATTAGATTCACCGGGGAGCTGTTTTTT
TRBJ2-5 TRBD2 NA TRBV10-3 CAISAPGTSVFTETQYF TGTGCCATCAGCGCCCCCGGGACTAGCGTTTTTACTGAGACCCAGTACTTC
TRBJ1-4 NA NA TRBV9 CASSAVGQAFELFF TGTGCCAGCAGCGCCGTGGGCCAGGCGTTTGAACTGTTTTTT
TRBJ2-4 TRBD1 NA TRBV15 CATKVQGADIQYF TGTGCCACGAAGGTGCAGGGGGCCGACATTCAGTACTTC
TRBJ1-2 NA once TRBV5-6 CASSLEARLSYGYTF TGTGCCAGCAGCTTGGAAGCCCGTTTATCCTATGGCTACACCTTC
TRBJ2-2 TRBD1 NA TRBV14 CASNLGQTNTGELFF TGTGCCAGCAACTTGGGACAGACGAACACCGGGGAGCTGTTTTTT
TRBJ2-1 NA NA TRBV12-3/TRBV12-4 CASSSQGGNEQFF TGTGCCAGCAGTTCTCAAGGGGGCAATGAGCAGTTCTTC
TRBJ1-5 TRBD1 once TRBV5-8 CASSLRDRDQPQHF TGTGCCAGCAGCTTAAGGGACAGGGATCAGCCCCAGCATTTT
TRBJ2-5 TRBD2 NA TRBV9 CASSGGGQITSGRAQETQYF TGTGCCAGCAGCGGAGGGGGACAGATTACTAGCGGGAGGGCCCAAGAGACCCAGTACTTC
TRBJ1-4 NA NA TRBV13 CASSLGREDSTNEKLFF TGTGCCAGCAGCTTAGGCCGGGAAGACTCAACTAATGAAAAACTGTTTTTT
TRBJ2-2 TRBD1 NA TRBV28 CASIPGQGTGELFF TGTGCCAGCATCCCGGGACAGGGCACCGGGGAGCTGTTTTTT
TRBJ2-3 TRBD1 NA TRBV5-6 CASSSGQGARTDTQYF TGTGCCAGCAGCTCGGGACAGGGGGCGCGGACAGATACGCAGTATTTT
TRBJ1-2 TRBD1 NA TRBV2 CASRTGQGVYGYTF TGTGCCAGCAGGACGGGACAGGGAGTTTATGGCTACACCTTC
TRBJ2-1 TRBD2 NA TRBV6-6 CASSLLAGAGNEQFF TGTGCCAGCAGCCTTCTAGCGGGAGCGGGCAATGAGCAGTTCTTC
TRBJ1-1 NA once TRBV5-4 CASSLFPGTPNTEAFF TGTGCCAGCAGCTTATTCCCCGGGACTCCGAACACTGAAGCTTTCTTT
TRBJ1-2 TRBD1 NA TRBV3-1/TRBV3-2 CASSFNRGSGYGYTF TGTGCCAGCAGCTTTAACAGGGGTTCGGGCTATGGCTACACCTTC
TRBJ1-1 NA NA TRBV5-8 CASSKGVLNTEAFF TGTGCCAGCAGCAAGGGGGTTTTAAACACTGAAGCTTTCTTT
TRBJ1-2 NA NA TRBV30 CAWSRAGYNGYTF TGTGCCTGGAGTCGGGCAGGGTATAACGGCTACACCTTC
TRBJ2-7 NA NA TRBV9 CASGGQFAHEQYF TGTGCCTCAGGTGGGCAGTTCGCCCACGAGCAGTACTTC
TRBJ2-7 TRBD2 NA TRBV7-8 CASSFGLAGQTSYEQYF TGTGCCAGCAGCTTCGGACTAGCGGGGCAAACCTCCTACGAGCAGTACTTC
TRBJ1-5 NA few TRBV4-1 CASSQDEGSNQPQHF TGCGCCAGCAGCCAAGATGAGGGCTCCAATCAGCCCCAGCATTTT
TRBJ2-1 TRBD1 NA TRBV7-3 CASSLMGTGVYNEQFF TGTGCCAGCAGCTTAATGGGGACAGGGGTCTACAATGAGCAGTTCTTC
TRBJ1-1 NA once TRBV6-5 CASSREGSAFF TGTGCCAGCAGTAGGGAGGGGTCGGCTTTCTTT
TRBJ1-1 TRBD1 NA TRBV7-9 CASTSSRTGYLLNTEAFF TGTGCCAGCACCTCTTCCCGGACAGGATACCTCCTGAACACTGAAGCTTTCTTT
TRBJ1-4 TRBD1 NA TRBV7-6 CASSPMAGTGVHEKLFF TGTGCCAGCAGCCCCATGGCCGGGACAGGGGTCCATGAAAAACTGTTTTTT
TRBJ2-2 TRBD1 few TRBV18 CASSPNRGRGGELFF TGTGCCAGCTCACCAAACAGGGGGCGCGGCGGGGAGCTGTTTTTT